This passage covers 10 T cell receptor beta chains from one sample sequenced in a study of immune heterogeneity within non-small cell lung tumors. Multiplex PCR amplified TCR beta CDR3 with 32 V and 13 J primers. TCRdb re-called the multiplex PCR reads through MiXCR, storing one row per CDR3 protein. Here the sample spans tens of thousands of distinct CDR3 sequences, about 26% being singletons. Template input, which was bulk tumor genomic DNA, totaled 600 ng per sample. Several widely spaced biopsies per primary tumor were taken during surgery. Enrolled patients presented with newly diagnosed, previously untreated non-small cell lung cancer and underwent curative surgery. Material for sequencing was lung tumor tissue. The receptor set was obtained from a man in his forties or fifties with non-small cell lung cancer.

The DNA for the CDR3 is TGTGCCAGCAGCGTAGATCTAGTAGAGACCCAGTACTTC. This encodes CASSVDLVETQYF. The rearrangement uses TRBV9 and TRBJ2-5; D unclear. V was trimmed by 0 bases and J by 4 bases, leaving 7 bases between them. The CDR3 is made up of 13 amino acids. CDR1 and CDR2 from the germline V gene are SGDLS and YYNGEE.

This clonotype was seen many times. The V gene is TRBV6-2 or TRBV6-3, the J gene TRBJ1-2; D gene uncertain. The CDR3 is 10 amino acids. V gave up 2 bases and J gave up 8 bases, with 3 bases separating them. Per germline, CDR1 MNHEY and CDR2 SVGEGT. The CDR3 sequence is CASSYNGYTF. The CDR3 DNA is TGTGCCAGCAGTTACAACGGCTACACCTTC.

This chain links TRBV14 with TRBJ2-7; D not certain. Per the germline V gene, CDR1 is SGHDN and CDR2 is FVKESK. V was cut by 1 base and J by 3 bases, with 4 bases left in between. The CDR3 runs to 12 residues. For the CDR3, the DNA is TGTGCCAGCAGCCAAGTGGGCTACGAGCAGTACTTC. Protein sequence: CASSQVGYEQYF. The complete variable domain, with remaining parts taken from reference TRBV14 and TRBJ2-7, reads EAGVTQFPSHSVIEKGQTVTLRCDPISGHDNLYWYRRVMGKEIKFLLHFVKESKQDESGMPNNRFLAERTGGTYSTLKVQPAELEDSGVYFCASSQVGYEQYFGPGTRLTVT.

The CDR3 sequence is CASSQDPFRGEQYF. The DNA for the CDR3 is TGTGCCAGCAGCCAAGATCCCTTCCGGGGGGAGCAGTACTTC. The V gene is TRBV4-2, the J gene TRBJ2-7; TRBD2 might be the D (6 bases). Germline V gene sequence: CDR1 LGHNA, CDR2 YNFKEQ. Trimming took 0 bases from V and 7 from J, leaving 13 bases between them. The length of the CDR3 is 14 residues.

For this clonotype: Possible read error: a much larger clone is one base away. V usage is TRBV10-3 and J usage is TRBJ1-1; D is uncertain. Per the germline V gene, CDR1 is ENHRY and CDR2 is SYGVKD. This CDR3 comprises 15 residues. The CDR3 DNA is TGTACCATCAGTGAGTCGAACCGTCGGGACACTGAAGCTTTCTTT. Protein sequence: CTISESNRRDTEAFF.

This clonotype has just a few counts. The chain joins TRBV4-1 to TRBJ2-2; D remains unclear. Germline CDR1 is MGHRA and CDR2 is YSYEKL. The CDR3 has 15 amino acids. V was cut by 0 bases and J by 0 bases, with 5 bases left in between. CDR3 bases: TGCGCCAGCAGCCAAGACAGGTCGAACACCGGGGAGCTGTTTTTT. It encodes CASSQDRSNTGELFF.

This clonotype appeared a few times. The chain recombines TRBV5-8 with TRBJ1-1, with no clear D. CDR1 and CDR2 from the germline V gene are SGHTS and YDEGEE. The ends were cut back, 4 bases at V and 4 bases at J, with 8 bases in the middle. The CDR3 spans 12 residues. In DNA form, the CDR3 reads TGTGCCAGCAGCCGTACTAGCACTGAAGCTTTCTTT. Translated: CASSRTSTEAFF.

The chain has TRBV7-8 and TRBJ2-7; D is perhaps TRBD1 (6 bases). The germline CDR1 and CDR2 sequences are SGHVS and FQNEAQ. This CDR3 comprises 16 residues. The ends were cut back, 6 bases at V and 0 bases at J, with 18 bases in the middle. Written as DNA, the CDR3 is TGTGCCAGCAGTTTGAGATCAACAGGGCCCTCCTACGAGCAGTACTTC. As protein: CASSLRSTGPSYEQYF.

This clonotype is medium-sized (0.01 to 0.1%) by share. The chain joins TRBV30 to TRBJ2-7, with 9 bases lining up with TRBD1. The germline V gene encodes CDR1 GTSNPN and CDR2 SVGIG (reference sequence). The trim removed 3 bases at V and 2 bases at J, leaving 2 bases unmatched. The CDR3 contains 13 residues. The CDR3 here is CAWRRTGAYEQYF. CDR3 in DNA: TGTGCCTGGAGACGGACAGGGGCCTACGAGCAGTACTTC.

The V call is TRBV19, the J call TRBJ2-6; TRBD1 matches 7 bases. This CDR3 region has 16 residues. Germline loops: CDR1 LNHDA, CDR2 SQIVND (reference sequence). The J segment lost 1 base and the V segment lost 10 bases, leaving 10 bases of the junction unmatched. The CDR3 DNA follows: TGTGCCACCCTGACAGGGCGCGGGTCTGGGGCCAACGTCCTGACTTTC. It is translated as CATLTGRGSGANVLTF.